The sequence of this T cell receptor beta chain was determined in a study of T cell responses to AZD1222 COVID-19 vaccine. Sequenced by immunoSEQ multiplex PCR; TCRdb stores in-frame clones only, minus some. The table shows about 120,000 clones, with approximately 88% occurring only once. This clone has only one observation. The CDR3 runs to 16 residues. Trimming took 5 bases from V and 4 from J; bases not matched to a gene: 13. Germline V gene data show CDR1 as SGHTA and CDR2 as FQGTGA. The material sequenced was peripheral blood, taken on day 0 of AZD1222 vaccination. This rearrangement joins TRBV7-3 to TRBJ2-5; 7 bases fit TRBD1. This receptor was obtained from an adult in good health. The CDR3 spells CASSPQGQMPGETQYF. CDR3 coding DNA: TGTGCCAGCAGCCCACAGGGACAGATGCCTGGAGAGACCCAGTACTTC.